These 30 T cell receptor beta chains were all obtained from the same sample, sequenced in a study of identical twins. TCRdb reanalysed the 5' RACE reads using MiXCR and keeps one entry per CDR3 protein. The sample yields under 250,000 distinct CDR3 sequences, roughly 10% seen once. Input material: memory (CD45RO+) T cells sorted from blood. The source is a woman between 18 and 29 years old in good health.

The gene calls are TRBV7-2 and TRBJ1-1; D remains unclear. The CDR3 has 13 amino acids. Between the trimmed V and J ends, which lost 5 bases and 4 bases, there was a span of 11 bases. Germline-derived CDR1 and CDR2 are SGHTA and FQGNSA. The CDR3 sequence is CASSPGYGTEAFF. The CDR3 DNA sequence: TGTGCCAGCAGCCCGGGGTATGGCACTGAAGCTTTCTTT.

The V call is TRBV11-2, the J call TRBJ1-1, with TRBD1 as a possible D gene (5 bases). Germline V CDR1 and CDR2: SGHAT, FQNNGV. The V end was cut by 7 bases, the J end by 0 bases, with 18 bases between. This CDR3 region has 16 residues. The CDR3 region is CASTLGGSYLNTEAFF. The CDR3 DNA reads as TGTGCCAGCACTTTGGGGGGGAGTTATTTGAACACTGAAGCTTTCTTT.

The chain has TRBV18 and TRBJ2-7; 8 bases fit TRBD2. The ends lost 3 bases at V and 6 bases at J; junction bases unmatched: 7. CDR1 KGHSH and CDR2 LQKENI come from the germline V gene. The CDR3 runs 14 residues. The CDR3 protein is CASSPPPGGVEQYF. In DNA form, the CDR3 reads TGTGCCAGCTCACCGCCACCGGGAGGGGTCGAGCAGTACTTC.

This clonotype was picked up many times. The J gene is TRBJ2-3, the V gene TRBV12-3 or TRBV12-4, with TRBD1 matching over 7 bases. This CDR3 is built from 14 residues. V lost 10 bases and J lost 6; bases outside the gene matches: 13. For the CDR3, the DNA is TGTGCCATTACGACAGGGAACAACGCGGATACGCAGTATTTT. It is translated as CAITTGNNADTQYF.

V usage is TRBV7-2 and J usage is TRBJ2-7; D not resolved. V was shortened by 6 bases and J by 1 base, with 19 bases between the two germline ends. CDR1 SGHTA and CDR2 FQGNSA come from the germline V gene. The CDR3 runs 16 residues. The CDR3: CASSFSFGARSYEQYF. DNA of the CDR3: TGTGCCAGCAGTTTCTCCTTCGGAGCGCGATCCTACGAGCAGTACTTC.

The chain is built from TRBV25-1 and TRBJ2-1, with TRBD2 identical over 9 bases. Germline values: CDR1 MGHDK, CDR2 SYGVNS. The CDR3 loop spans 18 amino acids. Trimming at V came to 1 base and at J to 4 bases, leaving 11 bases not matched to a gene. The CDR3 region has the DNA TGTGCCAGCAGTGAATTGGACGTAGGGACTAGCCGTTACAATGAGCAGTTCTTC. Translating gives CASSELDVGTSRYNEQFF.

This clonotype was picked up many times. The chain carries TRBV6-1 and TRBJ2-7; tentatively, D is TRBD1 (6 bases). Trimming shortened V by 2 bases and J by 0 bases, and 11 bases separated the two germline ends. This CDR3 has 15 residues. Looked up from germline, CDR1 is MNHNS and CDR2 is SASEGT. The CDR3 is CASSEPGQFSYEQYF. CDR3 DNA: TGTGCCAGCAGTGAACCTGGACAGTTCTCCTACGAGCAGTACTTC.

This clonotype was seen a few times. The rearrangement links TRBV20-1 to TRBJ1-5; no clear D. V dropped 6 bases and J dropped 1 base, with 13 bases sitting between them. The CDR3 runs 14 residues. The germline V gene encodes CDR1 DFQATT and CDR2 SNEGSKA (reference sequence). The CDR3 sequence is CSAAPQQSNQPQHF. CDR3 bases: TGCAGTGCCGCGCCCCAACAGAGCAATCAGCCCCAGCATTTT.

Turning to this clonotype: An end of the junction differs from the germline gene, which may be a read error. This chain links TRBV7-7 with TRBJ2-1; D unclear. Germline V gene data show CDR1 as SSHAT and CDR2 as FNYEAQ (reference sequence). The CDR3 has 14 residues. The CDR3 sequence: CASSLAITAGEQFF. In DNA form, the CDR3 reads TGTGCTAGCAGCTTAGCTATAACAGCCGGTGAGCAGTTCTTC.

There are many counts of this clonotype. The chain recombines TRBV4-1 with TRBJ2-3; 13 bases fit TRBD2. V lost 3 bases and J lost 2; bases outside the gene matches: 14. Per the germline V gene, CDR1 is MGHRA and CDR2 is YSYEKL. This CDR3 region has 20 residues. The CDR3 DNA reads TGCGCCAGCAGCCATTCTGCGGGACTAGCGGGGCCTACCAACACAGATACGCAGTATTTT. It codes for CASSHSAGLAGPTNTDTQYF.

This sequence joins TRBV15 and TRBJ2-5; the D gene is possibly TRBD1 (5 bases). Germline V lookup: CDR1 LNHNV, CDR2 YYDKDF (reference sequence). The CDR3 spans 17 residues. V was pared by 3 bases and J by 3 bases, with 20 bases between. CDR3 nucleotide sequence: TGTGCCACCAGCAGTCCACAGGATCCATATATTAAAGAGACCCAGTACTTC. Translating gives CATSSPQDPYIKETQYF.

This clonotype showed up just a few times. The genes are TRBV3-1 and TRBJ1-6, with TRBD1 matching 9 bases. There are 16 residues in the CDR3. Germline lookup yields CDR1 LGHDT and CDR2 YNNKEL (reference sequence). The trim removed 4 bases at V and 10 bases at J, leaving 11 bases unmatched. The CDR3 DNA is TGTGCCAGCAGCCTTAGATCTGGACAGGGGAAATCACCCCTCCACTTT. This codes for CASSLRSGQGKSPLHF. Combining the CDR3 with reference TRBV3-1 and TRBJ1-6 gives the whole variable domain DTAVSQTPKYLVTQMGNDKSIKCEQNLGHDTMYWYKQDSKKFLKIMFSYNNKELIINETVPNRFSPKSPDKAHLNLHINSLELGDSAVYFCASSLRSGQGKSPLHFGNGTRLTVT.

This clonotype was seen many times. J is TRBJ1-2 and V is TRBV5-5; D ambiguous. The CDR3 runs 11 residues. The germline V gene has CDR1 SGHKS and CDR2 YYEKEE (reference sequence). Trimming shortened V by 0 bases and J by 4 bases, and 1 base separated the two germline ends. Here the CDR3 reads CASSLAYGYTF. DNA of the CDR3: TGTGCCAGCAGCTTGGCCTATGGCTACACCTTC.

The table lists this clonotype with many counts. The gene calls are TRBV20-1 and TRBJ2-1; 7 bases match TRBD1. The CDR3 loop spans 13 amino acids. V lost 4 bases, J lost 4 bases, and 4 bases stayed unmatched. Germline CDR1 reads DFQATT; CDR2 reads SNEGSKA (reference sequence). The CDR3 is CSAKDRLYNEQFF. The CDR3 coding sequence is TGCAGTGCTAAGGACAGGCTGTACAATGAGCAGTTCTTC.

The chain is built from TRBV4-1 and TRBJ2-2; the D is unclear. Trimming removed 1 base at V and 7 bases at J, with 10 bases between. This CDR3 is built from 14 residues. Germline assignment: CDR1 MGHRA and CDR2 YSYEKL. The CDR3 nucleotides are TGCGCCAGCAGCCAAGCGTCCGCCGGCGGGGAGCTGTTTTTT. Encoded protein: CASSQASAGGELFF.

This clonotype was seen many times. The chain has TRBV12-3 or TRBV12-4 and TRBJ1-4; no clear D. CDR3 length equals 15 residues. With 1 base removed from V and 5 bases from J, the gap between germline ends came to 11 bases. CDR3 in amino acids: CASSLGGSGNEKLFF. DNA for the CDR3: TGTGCCAGCAGTTTAGGCGGATCGGGAAATGAAAAACTGTTTTTT.

This clonotype has just a few counts. The chain couples TRBV27 to TRBJ2-2; the match to TRBD1 covers 10 bases. The CDR3 covers 16 residues. J gave up 0 bases and V 7 bases, and 5 bases lay outside the gene matches. The germline CDR1 and CDR2 sequences are MNHEY and SMNVEV (reference sequence). The CDR3 DNA reads as TGTGCCAGCACCGTAGGGACAGGGGCGAACACCGGGGAGCTGTTTTTT. It translates to CASTVGTGANTGELFF.

In its sample, this clonotype was seen many times. The chain recombines TRBV3-1 with TRBJ2-6; D unresolved. With 4 bases removed from V and 0 bases from J, the gap between germline ends came to 4 bases. Germline lookup yields CDR1 LGHDT and CDR2 YNNKEL (reference sequence). The CDR3 runs to 14 residues. CDR3 nucleotide sequence: TGTGCCAGCAGCCCGCACTCTGGGGCCAACGTCCTGACTTTC. Its translation: CASSPHSGANVLTF.

This clonotype came up many times. The V and J genes are TRBV6-1 and TRBJ2-7; the match to TRBD2 covers 13 bases. The junction had 8 bases not matched to a gene; V was cut back by 6 bases and J by 6 bases. Germline-derived CDR1 and CDR2 are MNHNS and SASEGT. This CDR3 comprises 15 residues. CDR3 protein: CASRDRLAGGSEQYF. DNA for the CDR3: TGTGCCAGCAGGGATAGACTAGCGGGAGGTAGCGAGCAGTACTTC.

This clonotype was observed a few times. This sequence joins TRBV6-1 and TRBJ2-5; the match to TRBD2 covers 8 bases. The V gene end was trimmed by 5 bases and the J gene end by 2 bases; junction bases not matched to a gene: 7. The CDR3 length is 15 residues. From germline, CDR1 is MNHNS and CDR2 SASEGT. Written as DNA, the CDR3 is TGTGCCAGCAGTCGGAGCGGGAGCCTTCAAGAGACCCAGTACTTC. It yields the protein CASSRSGSLQETQYF.

Written as DNA, the CDR3 is TGTGCCAGCAGCTACCAGGGGAGTACTGAAGCTTTCTTT. It encodes CASSYQGSTEAFF. The rearrangement joins TRBV5-5 to TRBJ1-1; a possible D gene is TRBD1 (6 bases). Germline-derived CDR1 and CDR2 are SGHKS and YYEKEE (reference sequence). Trimming removed 3 bases at V and 5 bases at J, with 11 bases between. The CDR3 has 13 residues.

This clonotype has a count of ten or more. The chain joins TRBV20-1 to TRBJ2-5; D perhaps matches TRBD2 (5 bases). Germline V CDR1 and CDR2: DFQATT, SNEGSKA (reference sequence). There are 14 residues in the CDR3. Between the trimmed V and J ends, which lost 0 bases and 1 base, there was a span of 9 bases. This CDR3 is CSARDGGSQETQYF. As DNA, the CDR3 is TGCAGTGCTAGAGACGGAGGATCCCAAGAGACCCAGTACTTC.

The chain has TRBV6-2 or TRBV6-3 and TRBJ2-7; no clear D. The germline CDR1 and CDR2 sequences are MNHEY and SVGEGT. V was trimmed by 5 bases and J by 4 bases, leaving 18 bases between them. This CDR3 is 15 amino acids long. The CDR3 sequence is CASSPSEGGRYEQYF. The CDR3 nucleotides are TGTGCCAGCAGTCCCTCCGAAGGCGGTCGGTACGAGCAGTACTTC.

V gene TRBV5-1 combines with J gene TRBJ2-5; D assignment may be TRBD1 or TRBD2 (5 bases each). CDR1 SGHRS and CDR2 YFSETQ come from the germline V gene. This CDR3 has 15 residues. V lost 2 bases to trimming and J lost 1 base, with 12 bases between them. Written as DNA, the CDR3 is TGCGCCAGCAGCTTAGAGGGGCAGTTCCAAGAGACCCAGTACTTC. This gives the protein CASSLEGQFQETQYF.

Ten or more counts support this clonotype. The V call is TRBV10-3, the J call TRBJ2-1; TRBD2 matches 12 bases. The CDR3 runs 18 residues. V was pared by 5 bases and J by 6 bases, with 14 bases of the junction left unmatched. CDR1 is ENHRY, CDR2 SYGVKD, per germline. Here the CDR3 reads CAISPGTSGRDSSNEQFF. CDR3 sequence (DNA): TGTGCCATCAGTCCCGGGACTAGCGGGCGAGATTCAAGCAATGAGCAGTTCTTC.

This clonotype came up many times. This chain uses TRBV7-9 with TRBJ2-7, with D possibly TRBD2 on 6 matching bases. The CDR3 has 14 amino acids. From germline, CDR1 is SEHNR and CDR2 FQNEAQ (reference sequence). V was shortened by 5 bases and J by 5 bases, with 16 bases between the two germline ends. The CDR3 here is CASSKYSGLDEQYF. Written as DNA, the CDR3 is TGTGCCAGCAGCAAATATAGCGGTTTGGACGAGCAGTACTTC.

The V call is TRBV30, the J call TRBJ2-6; weak D call: TRBD2 (6 bases). The CDR3 loop spans 14 amino acids. V lost 2 bases to trimming and J lost 2 bases, with 7 bases between them. The germline gives CDR1 GTSNPN, CDR2 SVGIG (reference sequence). The CDR3 bases are TGTGCCTGGAGTTGGGGGGCTGGGGCCAACGTCCTGACTTTC. It encodes CAWSWGAGANVLTF.

The table lists this clonotype with many counts. DNA of the CDR3: TGTGCCAGCAGCTCCCTCGGAGGGGGCTCCTACAATGAGCAGTTCTTC. It yields the protein CASSSLGGGSYNEQFF. This sequence joins TRBV5-5 and TRBJ2-1; D may correspond to TRBD1 or TRBD2 (6 bases each). CDR3 length: 16 residues. The V gene lost 3 bases and the J gene lost 0 bases, with 13 bases spanning the gap. The germline CDR1 and CDR2 sequences are SGHKS and YYEKEE (reference sequence).

The V call is TRBV13, the J call TRBJ2-5; 8 nucleotides match TRBD2. V shed 2 bases, J shed 5 bases, and the junction held 10 bases outside the gene matches. This CDR3 region has 16 residues. Germline CDR1 and CDR2: PRHDT and FYEKMQ (reference sequence). The CDR3 reads CASSLFFSGVTETQYF. The CDR3 nucleotides read TGTGCCAGCAGCTTATTTTTTAGCGGGGTCACGGAGACCCAGTACTTC.

This clonotype was seen a few times. This sequence joins TRBV27 and TRBJ2-3, with 13 bases matching TRBD2. This CDR3 comprises 17 residues. Germline V lookup: CDR1 MNHEY, CDR2 SMNVEV (reference sequence). J gave up 7 bases and V 5 bases, and 12 bases lay outside the gene matches. CDR3 in amino acids: CASSTKTSGGSRYTQYF. For the CDR3, the DNA is TGTGCCAGCAGTACGAAGACTAGCGGGGGGTCCCGATATACGCAGTATTTT.